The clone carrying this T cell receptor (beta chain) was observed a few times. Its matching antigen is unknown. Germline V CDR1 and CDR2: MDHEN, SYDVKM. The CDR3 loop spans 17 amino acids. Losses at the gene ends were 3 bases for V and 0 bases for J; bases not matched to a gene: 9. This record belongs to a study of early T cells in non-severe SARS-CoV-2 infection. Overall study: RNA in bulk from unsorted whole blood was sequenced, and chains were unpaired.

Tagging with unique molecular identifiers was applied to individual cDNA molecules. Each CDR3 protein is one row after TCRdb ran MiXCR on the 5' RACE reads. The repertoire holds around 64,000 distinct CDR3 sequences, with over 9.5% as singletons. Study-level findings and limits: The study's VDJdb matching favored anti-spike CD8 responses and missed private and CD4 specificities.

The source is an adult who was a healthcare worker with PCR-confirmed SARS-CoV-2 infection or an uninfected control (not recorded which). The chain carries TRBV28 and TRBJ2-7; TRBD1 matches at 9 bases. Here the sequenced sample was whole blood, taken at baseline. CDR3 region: CASSFGGQGSFSYEQYF. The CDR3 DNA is TGTGCCAGCAGTTTCGGCGGACAGGGGTCCTTCTCCTACGAGCAGTACTTC.